The T cell receptor beta chain under discussion was sequenced for a study of cytomegalovirus exposure and HLA in healthy donors. Study-level background: The platform used for the roughly 130 validation repertoires matched that of the roughly 670 first-cohort repertoires, a later analysis reported.

Using immunoSEQ multiplex PCR, the repertoire was profiled, and TCRdb retains in-frame clones only, with some absent. The sample includes about 160,000 clones, 84% seen only once; the top ten take approximately 10%. Whole-study results and caveats: A later analysis found first-cohort TCR clusters tended to co-occur in the approximately 110 validation repertoires. Reported performance of the classifier showed diagnosis of cytomegalovirus status with high specificity and sensitivity. Some public TCRs appeared in many individuals, while most sequences were rare.

The CDR3 is 16 amino acids. V gave up 4 bases and J gave up 5 bases; unmatched junction bases: 10. The germline V gene has CDR1 ENHRY and CDR2 SYGVKD. A word on this clone: What it binds is unknown.

Material for sequencing was PBMCs. The chain couples TRBV10-3 to TRBJ2-2; TRBD1 agrees at 7 bases. This receptor was obtained from a man aged 25 to 40 in good health and CMV-seropositive. The CDR3 region is CAISGSGQHLTGELFF. The CDR3 DNA sequence: TGTGCCATCAGTGGGTCGGGACAGCACCTTACCGGGGAGCTGTTTTTT.